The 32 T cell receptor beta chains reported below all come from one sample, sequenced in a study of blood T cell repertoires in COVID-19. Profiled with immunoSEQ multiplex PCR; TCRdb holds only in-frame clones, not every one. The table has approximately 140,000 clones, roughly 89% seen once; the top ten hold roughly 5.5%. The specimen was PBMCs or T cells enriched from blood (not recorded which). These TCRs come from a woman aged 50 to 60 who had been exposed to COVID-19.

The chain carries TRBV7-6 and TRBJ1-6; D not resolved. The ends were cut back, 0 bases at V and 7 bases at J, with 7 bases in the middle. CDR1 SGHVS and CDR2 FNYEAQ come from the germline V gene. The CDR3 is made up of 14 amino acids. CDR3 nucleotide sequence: TGTGCCAGCAGCTTAGCACAGTTAAATTCACCCCTCCACTTT. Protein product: CASSLAQLNSPLHF.

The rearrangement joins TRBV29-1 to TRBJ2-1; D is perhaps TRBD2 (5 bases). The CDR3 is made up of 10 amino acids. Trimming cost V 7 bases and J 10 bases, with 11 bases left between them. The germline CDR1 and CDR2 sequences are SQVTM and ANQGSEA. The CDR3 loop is CSGELGEQFF. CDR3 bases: TGCAGCGGGGAACTAGGCGAGCAGTTCTTC.

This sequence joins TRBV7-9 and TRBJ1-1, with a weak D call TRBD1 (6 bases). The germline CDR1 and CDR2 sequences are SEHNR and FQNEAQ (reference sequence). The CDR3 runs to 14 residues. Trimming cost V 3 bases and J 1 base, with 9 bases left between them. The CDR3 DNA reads TGTGCCAGCAGCTTCGGGGGGGCGAACACTGAAGCTTTCTTT. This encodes CASSFGGANTEAFF.

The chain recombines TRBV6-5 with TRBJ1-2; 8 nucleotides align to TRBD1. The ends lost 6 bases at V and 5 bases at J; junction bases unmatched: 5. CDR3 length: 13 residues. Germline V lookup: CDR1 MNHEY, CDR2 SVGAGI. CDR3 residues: CASRDRAMYGYTF. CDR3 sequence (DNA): TGTGCCAGCAGGGACAGGGCGATGTATGGCTACACCTTC.

The CDR3 nucleotides read TGTGCCAGCAGTGAACCACAGGGGATAGGGAATTCACCCCTCCACTTT. It encodes CASSEPQGIGNSPLHF. V usage is TRBV2 and J usage is TRBJ1-6; 7 positions match TRBD1. CDR3 length: 16 residues. Germline CDR1 reads SNHLY; CDR2 reads FYNNEI. With V trimmed by 2 bases and J by 7 bases, 8 bases remained unmatched.

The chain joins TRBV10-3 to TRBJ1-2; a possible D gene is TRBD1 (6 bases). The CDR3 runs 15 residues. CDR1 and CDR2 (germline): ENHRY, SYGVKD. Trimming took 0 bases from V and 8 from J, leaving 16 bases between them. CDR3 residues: CAISESGRGKGGYTF. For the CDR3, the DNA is TGTGCCATCAGTGAGTCTGGCAGGGGAAAGGGCGGCTACACCTTC.

The CDR3 region is CASSLQGARIEKLFF. The CDR3 nucleotides are TGTGCCAGCAGTTTACAAGGGGCGAGGATTGAAAAACTGTTTTTT. This chain uses TRBV27 with TRBJ1-4; possibly TRBD1 for D (5 bases). V was trimmed by 2 bases and J by 7 bases, leaving 14 bases between them. The CDR3 is 15 residues long. In germline, CDR1 is MNHEY, CDR2 SMNVEV (reference sequence).

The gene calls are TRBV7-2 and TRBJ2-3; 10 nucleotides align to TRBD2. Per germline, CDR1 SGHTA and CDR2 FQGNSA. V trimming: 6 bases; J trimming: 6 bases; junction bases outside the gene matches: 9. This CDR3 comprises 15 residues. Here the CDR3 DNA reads TGTGCCAGCAGATGGAGCGGGAGGGCCGTGGATACGCAGTATTTT. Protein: CASRWSGRAVDTQYF.

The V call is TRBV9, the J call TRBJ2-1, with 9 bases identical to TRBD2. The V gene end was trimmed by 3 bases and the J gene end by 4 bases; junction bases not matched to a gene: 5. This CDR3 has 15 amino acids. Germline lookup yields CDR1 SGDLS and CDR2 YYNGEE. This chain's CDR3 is CASSDTSGFYNEQFF. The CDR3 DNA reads TGTGCCAGCAGCGACACTAGCGGGTTTTACAATGAGCAGTTCTTC.

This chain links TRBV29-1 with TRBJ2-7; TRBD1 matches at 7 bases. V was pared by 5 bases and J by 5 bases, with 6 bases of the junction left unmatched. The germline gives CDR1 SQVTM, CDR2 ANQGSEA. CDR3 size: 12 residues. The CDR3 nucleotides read TGCAGCGTTAACCGACAGGGACACGAGCAGTACTTC. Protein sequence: CSVNRQGHEQYF.

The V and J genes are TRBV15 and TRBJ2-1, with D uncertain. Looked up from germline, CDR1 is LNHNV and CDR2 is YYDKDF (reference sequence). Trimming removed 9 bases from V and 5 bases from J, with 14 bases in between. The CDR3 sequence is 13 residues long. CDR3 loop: CATRLYTNNEQFF. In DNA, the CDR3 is TGTGCCACACGACTCTACACTAACAATGAGCAGTTCTTC.

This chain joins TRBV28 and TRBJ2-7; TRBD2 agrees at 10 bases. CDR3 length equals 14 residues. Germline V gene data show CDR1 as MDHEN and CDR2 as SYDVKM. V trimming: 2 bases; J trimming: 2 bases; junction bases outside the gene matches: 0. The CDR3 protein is CASSLLAGAYEQYF. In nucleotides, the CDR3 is TGTGCCAGCAGTTTACTAGCGGGGGCCTACGAGCAGTACTTC.

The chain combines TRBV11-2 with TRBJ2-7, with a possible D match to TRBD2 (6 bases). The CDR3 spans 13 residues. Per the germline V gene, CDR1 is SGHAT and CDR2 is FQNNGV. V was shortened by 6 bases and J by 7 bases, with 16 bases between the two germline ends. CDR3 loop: CASRNTREVEQYF. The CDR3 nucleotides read TGTGCCAGCAGGAACACCAGGGAGGTGGAGCAGTACTTC.

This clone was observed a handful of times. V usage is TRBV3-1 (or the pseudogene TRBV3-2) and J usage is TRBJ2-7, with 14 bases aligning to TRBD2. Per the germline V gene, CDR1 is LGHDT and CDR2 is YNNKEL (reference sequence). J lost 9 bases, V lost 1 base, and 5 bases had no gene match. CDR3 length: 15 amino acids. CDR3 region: CASSQGLAGGPVQYF. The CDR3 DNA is TGTGCCAGCAGCCAAGGACTAGCGGGGGGGCCGGTGCAGTACTTC.

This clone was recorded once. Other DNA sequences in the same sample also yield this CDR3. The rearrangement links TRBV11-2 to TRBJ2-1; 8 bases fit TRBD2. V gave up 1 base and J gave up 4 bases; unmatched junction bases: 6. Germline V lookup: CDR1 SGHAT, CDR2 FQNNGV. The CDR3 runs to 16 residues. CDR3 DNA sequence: TGTGCCAGCAGCTTAGGGGCGGGGGGCCCATACAATGAGCAGTTCTTC. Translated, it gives CASSLGAGGPYNEQFF.

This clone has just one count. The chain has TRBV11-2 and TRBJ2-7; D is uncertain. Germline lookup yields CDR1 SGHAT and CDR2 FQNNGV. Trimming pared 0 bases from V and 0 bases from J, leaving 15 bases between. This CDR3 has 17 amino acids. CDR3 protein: CASSLDRYRHSSYEQYF. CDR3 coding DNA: TGTGCCAGCAGCTTAGACAGATACAGACATAGCTCCTACGAGCAGTACTTC.

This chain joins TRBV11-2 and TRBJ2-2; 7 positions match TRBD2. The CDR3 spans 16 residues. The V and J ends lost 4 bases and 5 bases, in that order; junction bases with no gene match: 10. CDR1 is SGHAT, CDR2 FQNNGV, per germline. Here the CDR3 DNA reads TGTGCCAGCAGCTACCCCGCGGGAGCAGGAACCGGGGAGCTGTTTTTT. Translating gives CASSYPAGAGTGELFF.

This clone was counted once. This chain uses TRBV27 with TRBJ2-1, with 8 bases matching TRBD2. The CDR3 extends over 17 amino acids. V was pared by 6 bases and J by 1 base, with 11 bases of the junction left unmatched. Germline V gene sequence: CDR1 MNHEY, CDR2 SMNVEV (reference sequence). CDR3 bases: TGTGCCAGCAGCCGGTGGGCGGGAGGTTATTCCTACAATGAGCAGTTCTTC. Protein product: CASSRWAGGYSYNEQFF.

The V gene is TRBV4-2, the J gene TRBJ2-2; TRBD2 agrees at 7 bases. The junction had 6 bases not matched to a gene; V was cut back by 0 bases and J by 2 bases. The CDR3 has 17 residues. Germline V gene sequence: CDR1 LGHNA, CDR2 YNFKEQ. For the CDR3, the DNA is TGTGCCAGCAGCCAAGATCCGGGGAGGGTTAACACCGGGGAGCTGTTTTTT. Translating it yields CASSQDPGRVNTGELFF.

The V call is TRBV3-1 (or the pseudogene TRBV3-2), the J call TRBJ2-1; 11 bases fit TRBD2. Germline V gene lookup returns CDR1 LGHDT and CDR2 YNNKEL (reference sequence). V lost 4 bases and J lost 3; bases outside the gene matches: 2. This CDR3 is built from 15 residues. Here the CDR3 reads CASSLGTSGYNEQFF. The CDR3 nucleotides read TGTGCCAGCAGCCTCGGGACTAGCGGCTACAATGAGCAGTTCTTC.

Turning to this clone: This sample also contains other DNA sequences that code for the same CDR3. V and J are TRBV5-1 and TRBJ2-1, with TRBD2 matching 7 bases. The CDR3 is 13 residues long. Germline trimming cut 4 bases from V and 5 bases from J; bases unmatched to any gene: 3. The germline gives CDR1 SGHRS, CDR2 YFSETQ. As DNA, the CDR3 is TGCGCCAGCAGCCCAGCGGGAAACAATGAGCAGTTCTTC. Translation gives CASSPAGNNEQFF.

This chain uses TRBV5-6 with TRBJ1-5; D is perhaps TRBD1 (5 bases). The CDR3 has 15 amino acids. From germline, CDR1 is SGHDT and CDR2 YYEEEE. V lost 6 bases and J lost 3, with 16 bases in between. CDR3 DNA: TGTGCCAGCACCTCGTGGGGGGGACTCAATCAGCCCCAGCATTTT. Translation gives CASTSWGGLNQPQHF.

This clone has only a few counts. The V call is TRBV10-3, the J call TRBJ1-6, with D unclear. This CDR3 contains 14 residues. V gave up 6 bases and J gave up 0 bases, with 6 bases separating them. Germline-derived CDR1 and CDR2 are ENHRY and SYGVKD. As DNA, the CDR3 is TGTGCCATCAGGGGGAGCTCCTATAATTCACCCCTCCACTTT. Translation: CAIRGSSYNSPLHF.

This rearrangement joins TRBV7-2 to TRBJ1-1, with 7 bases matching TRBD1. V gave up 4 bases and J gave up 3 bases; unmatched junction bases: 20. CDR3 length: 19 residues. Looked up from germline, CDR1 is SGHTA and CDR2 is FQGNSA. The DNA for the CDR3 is TGTGCCAGCAGCTGGGCCCGGTCCCTCAGGGGGAGTGCGGACACTGAAGCTTTCTTT. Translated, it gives CASSWARSLRGSADTEAFF. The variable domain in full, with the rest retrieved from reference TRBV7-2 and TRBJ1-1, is GAGVSQSPSNKVTEKGKDVELRCDPISGHTALYWYRQSLGQGLEFLIYFQGNSAPDKSGLPSDRFSAERTGGSVSTLTIQRTQQEDSAVYLCASSWARSLRGSADTEAFFGQGTRLTVV.

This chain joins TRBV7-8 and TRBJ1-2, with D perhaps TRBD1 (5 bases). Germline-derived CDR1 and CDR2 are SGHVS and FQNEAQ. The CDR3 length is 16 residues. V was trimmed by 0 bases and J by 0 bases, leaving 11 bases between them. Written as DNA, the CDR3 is TGTGCCAGCAGCTTAGCGATCAGGGAGGCTAACTATGGCTACACCTTC. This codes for CASSLAIREANYGYTF.

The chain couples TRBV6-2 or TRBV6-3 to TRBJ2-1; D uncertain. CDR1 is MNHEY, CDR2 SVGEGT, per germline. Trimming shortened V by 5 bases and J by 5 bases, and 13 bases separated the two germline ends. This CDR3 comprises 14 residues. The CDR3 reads CASSQDLRNNEQFF. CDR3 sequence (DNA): TGTGCCAGCAGTCAAGACTTAAGGAACAATGAGCAGTTCTTC.

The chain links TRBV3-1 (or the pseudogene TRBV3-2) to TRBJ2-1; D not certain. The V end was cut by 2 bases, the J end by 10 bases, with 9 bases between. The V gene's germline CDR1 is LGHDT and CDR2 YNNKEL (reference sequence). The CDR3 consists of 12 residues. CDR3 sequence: CASSQTVYEQFF. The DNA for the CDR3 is TGTGCCAGCAGCCAAACAGTTTACGAGCAGTTCTTC.

This CDR3 is CASSESSGTDTQYF. For the CDR3, the DNA is TGCGCCAGCAGCGAATCTAGCGGTACAGATACGCAGTATTTT. The chain employs TRBV4-3 and TRBJ2-3; 7 nucleotides agree with TRBD2. In germline, CDR1 is LGHNA, CDR2 YSLEER. J lost 3 bases, V lost 5 bases, and 5 bases had no gene match. The CDR3 covers 14 residues.

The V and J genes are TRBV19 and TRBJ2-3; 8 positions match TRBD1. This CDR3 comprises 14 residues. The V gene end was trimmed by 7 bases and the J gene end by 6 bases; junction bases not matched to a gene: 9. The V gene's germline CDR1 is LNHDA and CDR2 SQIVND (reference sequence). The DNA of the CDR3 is TGTGCCAGTACCGACAGGGGTCGCGGGGATACGCAGTATTTT. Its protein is CASTDRGRGDTQYF.

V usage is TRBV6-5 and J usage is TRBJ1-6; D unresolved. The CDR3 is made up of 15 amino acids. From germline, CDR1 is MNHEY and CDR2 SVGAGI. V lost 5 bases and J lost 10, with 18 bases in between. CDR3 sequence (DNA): TGTGCCAGCAGTATGACAAACAGTAGGGAGTCACCCCTCCACTTT. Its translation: CASSMTNSRESPLHF.

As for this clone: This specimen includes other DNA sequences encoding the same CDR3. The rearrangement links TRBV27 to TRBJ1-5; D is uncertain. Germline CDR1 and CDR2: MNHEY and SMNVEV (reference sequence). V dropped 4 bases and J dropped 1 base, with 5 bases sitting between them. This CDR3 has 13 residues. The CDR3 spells CASSSRSNQPQHF. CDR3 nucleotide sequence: TGTGCCAGCAGTTCCAGGAGCAATCAGCCCCAGCATTTT.

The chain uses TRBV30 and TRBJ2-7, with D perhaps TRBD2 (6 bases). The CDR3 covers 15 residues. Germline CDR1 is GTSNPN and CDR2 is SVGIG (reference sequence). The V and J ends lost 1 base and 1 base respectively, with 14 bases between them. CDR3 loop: CAWSGPGAFSYEQYF. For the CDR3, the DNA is TGTGCCTGGAGTGGCCCGGGAGCGTTTTCCTACGAGCAGTACTTC.